The rows below give T cell receptor beta chains drawn from one sample of a study of blood T cell repertoires in COVID-19. The repertoire was sequenced with immunoSEQ multiplex PCR; TCRdb's copy has only in-frame clones and lacks some. The sample has 150,000 to 200,000 clones; 88% are singletons. Sequences were obtained from PBMCs or T cells enriched from blood (not recorded which). The receptors stem from a woman between 18 and 29 years old who had recovered from COVID-19. Both conserved end residues are part of each CDR3. A D gene is named only where the DNA matches it firmly. Rows give clone size only sometimes, using once, few, many, or a class for an expanded clone.

d_call,v_call,clone_size,j_call,cdr3_aa,cdr3_nt
TRBD1,TRBV27,-,TRBJ1-5,CASKGTDNQPQHF,TGTGCCAGCAAAGGGACAGACAATCAGCCCCAGCATTTT
TRBD1,TRBV30,-,TRBJ1-2,CAWSTGGDYTF,TGTGCCTGGAGTACAGGGGGGGACTACACCTTC
-,TRBV29-1,-,TRBJ1-2,CSASPGGNGYTF,TGCAGCGCCAGCCCTGGGGGGAATGGCTACACCTTC
-,TRBV23-1,-,TRBJ2-5,CASSPCRGQGRFASGSLQETQYF,TGCGCCAGCAGTCCCTGCAGGGGACAGGGAAGATTTGCTAGCGGGAGTCTCCAAGAGACCCAGTACTTC
-,TRBV4-2,-,TRBJ2-7,CASSQEEGQGYEQYF,TGTGCCAGCAGCCAAGAAGAAGGCCAGGGCTACGAGCAGTACTTC
-,TRBV2,once,TRBJ1-2,CASSEARAVGGYTF,TGTGCCAGCAGTGAAGCGCGGGCAGTCGGGGGCTACACCTTC
TRBD1,TRBV7-2,-,TRBJ1-6,CASRFDRGNSPLHF,TGTGCCAGCAGATTTGACAGGGGAAATTCACCCCTCCACTTT
TRBD1,TRBV6-5,-,TRBJ2-7,CASRSATGAYEQYF,TGTGCCAGCAGGTCCGCGACAGGGGCCTACGAGCAGTACTTC
-,TRBV20-1,-,TRBJ2-3,CSASQGTTDTQYF,TGCAGTGCTAGTCAGGGAACCACAGATACGCAGTATTTT
-,TRBV27,-,TRBJ1-2,CASSLQGSYGYTF,TGTGCCAGCAGTTTACAGGGGTCCTATGGCTACACCTTC
-,TRBV24-1,-,TRBJ1-1,CATRERLNTEAFF,TGTGCCACCAGGGAGCGGCTTAACACTGAAGCTTTCTTT
TRBD1,TRBV24-1,-,TRBJ1-2,CATESGGNYGYTF,TGTGCCACAGAGTCAGGGGGCAACTATGGCTACACCTTC
-,TRBV29-1,-,TRBJ2-5,CSADFQGQETQYF,TGCAGCGCCGATTTTCAGGGACAAGAGACCCAGTACTTC
TRBD1,TRBV7-6,-,TRBJ1-2,CASSPTTGGKSYTF,TGTGCCAGCAGCCCAACGACAGGGGGGAAAAGCTACACCTTC
-,TRBV5-5,-,TRBJ1-2,CASSPSGATGYTF,TGTGCCAGCAGCCCCTCTGGAGCCACGGGCTACACCTTC
TRBD1,TRBV6-5,-,TRBJ1-4,CASSFQPGQGYEKLFF,TGTGCCAGCAGTTTCCAACCGGGACAGGGGTATGAAAAACTGTTTTTT
TRBD1,TRBV7-9,-,TRBJ1-2,CASSLVGQGLNYGYTF,TGTGCCAGCAGCTTAGTGGGACAGGGCTTAAACTATGGCTACACCTTC
TRBD1,TRBV19,once,TRBJ1-5,CATEVGQGEPQHF,TGTGCCACCGAAGTAGGACAGGGAGAGCCCCAGCATTTT
-,TRBV27,once,TRBJ1-2,CASSFPGQDGYTF,TGTGCCAGCAGTTTCCCAGGGCAGGATGGCTACACCTTC
-,TRBV6-5,few,TRBJ1-1,CASSLGGIEAFF,TGTGCCAGCAGTTTGGGAGGGATTGAAGCTTTCTTT
TRBD2,TRBV4-1,-,TRBJ2-1,CASSQDPSGSSYNEQFF,TGCGCCAGCAGCCAAGATCCTAGCGGAAGCTCCTACAATGAGCAGTTCTTC
TRBD2,TRBV11-3,-,TRBJ2-3,CASSPREGGTDTQYF,TGTGCCAGCAGCCCGAGGGAGGGCGGCACAGATACGCAGTATTTT
TRBD2,TRBV11-1,-,TRBJ2-3,CASSLRLAEPTQYF,TGTGCCAGCAGCTTACGGCTAGCGGAGCCAACGCAGTATTTT
-,TRBV4-2,-,TRBJ2-1,CASSQGVVRGGDEQFF,TGTGCCAGCAGCCAAGGGGTAGTAAGGGGGGGCGATGAGCAGTTCTTC
TRBD2,TRBV18,-,TRBJ2-5,CASSPPFRGGNQETQYF,TGTGCCAGCTCACCACCCTTTCGCGGGGGAAACCAAGAGACCCAGTACTTC
-,TRBV7-9,few,TRBJ1-1,CASSLGSGQGLVLNTEAFF,TGTGCCAGCAGCTTGGGAAGTGGGCAGGGTCTAGTTTTGAACACTGAAGCTTTCTTT
TRBD1,TRBV29-1,-,TRBJ2-2,CSVDRENTGELFF,TGCAGCGTGGACAGGGAGAACACCGGGGAGCTGTTTTTT
TRBD2,TRBV9,-,TRBJ2-1,CASSRTSGRDYNEQFF,TGTGCCAGCAGTCGGACTAGCGGGAGAGACTACAATGAGCAGTTCTTC
-,TRBV14,-,TRBJ1-1,CASSLGLNTEAFF,TGTGCCAGCAGCCTGGGGCTCAACACTGAAGCTTTCTTT
-,TRBV6-5,once,TRBJ1-2,CASSYSNSYGYTF,TGTGCCAGCAGTTACTCGAACAGCTATGGCTACACCTTC